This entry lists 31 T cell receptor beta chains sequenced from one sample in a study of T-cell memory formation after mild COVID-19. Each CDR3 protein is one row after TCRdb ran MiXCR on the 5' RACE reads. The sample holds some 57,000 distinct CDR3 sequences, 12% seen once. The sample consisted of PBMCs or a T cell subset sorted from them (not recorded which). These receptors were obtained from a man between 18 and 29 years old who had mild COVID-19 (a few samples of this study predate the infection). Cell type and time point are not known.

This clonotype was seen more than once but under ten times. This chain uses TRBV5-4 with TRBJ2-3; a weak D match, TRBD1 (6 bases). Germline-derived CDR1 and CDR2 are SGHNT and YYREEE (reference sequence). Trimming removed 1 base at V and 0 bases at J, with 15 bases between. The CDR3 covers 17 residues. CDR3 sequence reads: CASSLFYGTPSTDTQYF. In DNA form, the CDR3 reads TGTGCCAGCAGCTTGTTTTATGGGACACCAAGCACAGATACGCAGTATTTT.

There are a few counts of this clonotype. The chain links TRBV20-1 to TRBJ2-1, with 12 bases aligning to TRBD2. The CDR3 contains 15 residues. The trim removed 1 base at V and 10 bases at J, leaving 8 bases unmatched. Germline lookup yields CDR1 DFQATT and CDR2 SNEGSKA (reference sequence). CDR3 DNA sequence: TGCAGTGCTAGAGTGGGGACTAGCGGGCCAGGGGAGCAGTTCTTC. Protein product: CSARVGTSGPGEQFF.

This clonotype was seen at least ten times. CDR3 in amino acids: CASSLDPTPGTQYF. Here the CDR3 DNA reads TGTGCCAGCAGCTTAGACCCGACACCCGGGACCCAGTACTTC. The rearrangement joins TRBV7-2 to TRBJ2-5; unclear D gene. This CDR3 has 14 amino acids. The germline gives CDR1 SGHTA, CDR2 FQGNSA. V lost 1 base and J 7 bases, leaving 13 bases between the germline ends.

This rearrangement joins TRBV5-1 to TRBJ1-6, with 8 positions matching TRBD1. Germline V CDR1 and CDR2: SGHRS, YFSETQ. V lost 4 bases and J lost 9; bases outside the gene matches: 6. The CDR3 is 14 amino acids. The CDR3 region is CASSPGQDSSPLHF. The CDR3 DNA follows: TGCGCCAGCAGCCCGGGACAGGACAGTTCACCCCTCCACTTT.

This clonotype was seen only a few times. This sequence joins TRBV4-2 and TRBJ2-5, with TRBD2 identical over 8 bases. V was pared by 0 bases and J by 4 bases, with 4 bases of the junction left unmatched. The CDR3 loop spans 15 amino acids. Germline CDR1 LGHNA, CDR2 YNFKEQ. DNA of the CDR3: TGTGCCAGCAGCCAAGATTACGGGGGGGCAGAGACCCAGTACTTC. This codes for CASSQDYGGAETQYF.

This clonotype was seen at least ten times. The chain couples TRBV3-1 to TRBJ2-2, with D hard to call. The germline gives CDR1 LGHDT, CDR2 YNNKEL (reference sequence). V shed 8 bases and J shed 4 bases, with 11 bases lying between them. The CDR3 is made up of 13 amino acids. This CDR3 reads CASHLKSTGELFF. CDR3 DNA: TGTGCCAGCCACCTAAAGAGCACCGGGGAGCTGTTTTTT.

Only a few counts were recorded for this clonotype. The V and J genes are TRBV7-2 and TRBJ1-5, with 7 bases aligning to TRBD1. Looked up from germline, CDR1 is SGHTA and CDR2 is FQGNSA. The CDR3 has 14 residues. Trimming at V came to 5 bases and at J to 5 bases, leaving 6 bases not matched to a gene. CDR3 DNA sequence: TGTGCCAGCAGCCTCCGACAGGGCGATCAGCCCCAGCATTTT. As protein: CASSLRQGDQPQHF. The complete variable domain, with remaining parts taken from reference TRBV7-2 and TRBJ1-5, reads GAGVSQSPSNKVTEKGKDVELRCDPISGHTALYWYRQSLGQGLEFLIYFQGNSAPDKSGLPSDRFSAERTGGSVSTLTIQRTQQEDSAVYLCASSLRQGDQPQHFGDGTRLSIL.

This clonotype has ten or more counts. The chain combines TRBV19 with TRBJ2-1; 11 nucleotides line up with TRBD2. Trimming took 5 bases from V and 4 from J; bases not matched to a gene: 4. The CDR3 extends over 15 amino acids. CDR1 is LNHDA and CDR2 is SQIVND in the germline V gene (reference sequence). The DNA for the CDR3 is TGTGCCAGTAGTCAGACTAGCGGGGATTACAATGAGCAGTTCTTC. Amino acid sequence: CASSQTSGDYNEQFF.

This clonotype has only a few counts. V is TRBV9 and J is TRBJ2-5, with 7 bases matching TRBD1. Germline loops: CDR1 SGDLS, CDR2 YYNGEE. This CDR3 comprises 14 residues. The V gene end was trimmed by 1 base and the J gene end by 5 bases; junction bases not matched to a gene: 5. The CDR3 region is CASSVKGAEETQYF. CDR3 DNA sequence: TGTGCCAGCAGCGTAAAGGGGGCGGAGGAGACCCAGTACTTC.

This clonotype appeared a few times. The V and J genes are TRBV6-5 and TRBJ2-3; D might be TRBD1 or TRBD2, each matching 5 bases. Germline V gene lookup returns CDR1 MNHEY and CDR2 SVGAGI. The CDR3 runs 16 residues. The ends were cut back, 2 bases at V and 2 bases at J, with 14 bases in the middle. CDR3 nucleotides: TGTGCCAGCAGTTACGGAGGACACCCTCTCACAGATACGCAGTATTTT. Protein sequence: CASSYGGHPLTDTQYF.

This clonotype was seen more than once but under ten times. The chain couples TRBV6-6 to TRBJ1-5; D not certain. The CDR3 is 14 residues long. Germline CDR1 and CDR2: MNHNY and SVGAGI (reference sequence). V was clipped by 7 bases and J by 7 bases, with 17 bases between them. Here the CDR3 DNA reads TGTGCCAGCACCAAGGGCGGCTTCCCGCAGCCCCAGCATTTT. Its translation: CASTKGGFPQPQHF.

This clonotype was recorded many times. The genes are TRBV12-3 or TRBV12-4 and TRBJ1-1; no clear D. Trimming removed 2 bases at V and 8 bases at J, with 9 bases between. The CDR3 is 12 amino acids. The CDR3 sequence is CASSLRAEEAFF. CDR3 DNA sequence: TGTGCCAGCAGTTTACGAGCAGAAGAAGCTTTCTTT.

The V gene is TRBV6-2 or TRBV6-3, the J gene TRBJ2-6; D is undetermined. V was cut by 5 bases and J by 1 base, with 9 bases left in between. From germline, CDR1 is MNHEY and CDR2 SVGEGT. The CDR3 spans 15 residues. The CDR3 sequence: CASSPELSGANVLTF. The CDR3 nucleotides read TGTGCCAGCAGTCCTGAGTTGTCTGGGGCCAACGTCCTGACTTTC.

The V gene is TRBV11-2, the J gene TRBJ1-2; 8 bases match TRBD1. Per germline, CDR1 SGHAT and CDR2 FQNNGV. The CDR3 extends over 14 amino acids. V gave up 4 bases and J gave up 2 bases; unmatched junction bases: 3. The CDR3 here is CASSSGQGNYGYTF. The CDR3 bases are TGTGCCAGCAGCTCAGGACAGGGAAACTATGGCTACACCTTC.

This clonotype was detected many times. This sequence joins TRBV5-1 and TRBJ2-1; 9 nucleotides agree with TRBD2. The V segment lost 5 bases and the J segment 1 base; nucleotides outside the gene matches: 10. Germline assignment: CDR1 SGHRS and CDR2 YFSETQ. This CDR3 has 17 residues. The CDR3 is CASRIRVRGGSYNEQFF. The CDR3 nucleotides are TGCGCCAGCAGGATTCGGGTGCGGGGGGGGTCCTACAATGAGCAGTTCTTC.

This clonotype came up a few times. In DNA, the CDR3 is TGTGCCAGCAGCCTGGGACTGTCAGGGGCCAACGTCCTGACTTTC. Its protein is CASSLGLSGANVLTF. J is TRBJ2-6 and V is TRBV5-6; tentative D call: TRBD2 (6 bases). Trimming shortened V by 4 bases and J by 4 bases, and 12 bases separated the two germline ends. Germline CDR1 reads SGHDT; CDR2 reads YYEEEE. This CDR3 region has 15 residues.

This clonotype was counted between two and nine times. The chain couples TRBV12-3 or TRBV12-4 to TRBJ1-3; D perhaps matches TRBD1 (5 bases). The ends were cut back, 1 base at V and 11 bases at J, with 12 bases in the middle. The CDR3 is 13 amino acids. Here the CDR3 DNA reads TGTGCCAGCAGTTTAGGGACATGGGGACCCATATATTTT. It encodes CASSLGTWGPIYF.

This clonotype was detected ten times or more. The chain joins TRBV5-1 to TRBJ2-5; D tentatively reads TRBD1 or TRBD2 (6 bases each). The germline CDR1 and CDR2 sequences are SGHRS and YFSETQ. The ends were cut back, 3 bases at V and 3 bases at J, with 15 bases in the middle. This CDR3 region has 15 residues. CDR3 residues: CASSWNPGAKETQYF. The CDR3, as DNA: TGCGCCAGCAGCTGGAACCCGGGGGCTAAAGAGACCCAGTACTTC.

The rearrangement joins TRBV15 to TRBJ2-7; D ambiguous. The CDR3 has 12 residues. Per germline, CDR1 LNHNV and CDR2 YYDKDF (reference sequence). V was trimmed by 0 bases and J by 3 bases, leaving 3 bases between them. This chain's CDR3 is CATSRDRYEQYF. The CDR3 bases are TGTGCCACCAGCAGAGATCGCTACGAGCAGTACTTC.

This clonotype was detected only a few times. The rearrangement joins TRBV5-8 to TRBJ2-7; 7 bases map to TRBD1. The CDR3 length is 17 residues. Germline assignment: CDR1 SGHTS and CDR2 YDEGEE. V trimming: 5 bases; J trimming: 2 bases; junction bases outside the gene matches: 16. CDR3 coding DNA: TGTGCCAGCAGGCAGGGGGACCTAAATCGTTTAGCCTACGAGCAGTACTTC. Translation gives CASRQGDLNRLAYEQYF. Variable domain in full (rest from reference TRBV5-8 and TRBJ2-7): EAGVTQSPTHLIKTRGQQATLRCSPISGHTSVYWYQQALGLGLQFLLWYDEGEERNRGNFPPRFSGRQFPNYSSELNVNALELEDSALYLCASRQGDLNRLAYEQYFGPGTRLTVT.

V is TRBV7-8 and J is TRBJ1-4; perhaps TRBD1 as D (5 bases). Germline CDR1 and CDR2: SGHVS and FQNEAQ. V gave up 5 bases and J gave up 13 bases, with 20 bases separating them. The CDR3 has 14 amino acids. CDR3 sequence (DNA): TGTGCCAGCAGCGCCTCCTCGTGGGACCCTGGACTGTTTTTT. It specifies CASSASSWDPGLFF.

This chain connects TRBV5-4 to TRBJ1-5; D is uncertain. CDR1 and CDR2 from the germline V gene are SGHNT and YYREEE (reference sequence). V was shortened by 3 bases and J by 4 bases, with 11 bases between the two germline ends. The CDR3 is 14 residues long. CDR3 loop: CASSYPERNQPQHF. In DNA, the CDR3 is TGTGCCAGCAGCTATCCAGAGCGTAATCAGCCCCAGCATTTT.

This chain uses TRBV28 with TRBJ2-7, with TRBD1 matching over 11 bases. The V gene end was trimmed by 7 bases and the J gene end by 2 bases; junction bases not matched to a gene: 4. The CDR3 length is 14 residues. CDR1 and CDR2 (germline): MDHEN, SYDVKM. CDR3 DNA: TGTGCCAGCAAGGAGGGACAGGGGGCCTACGAGCAGTACGTC. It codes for CASKEGQGAYEQYV.

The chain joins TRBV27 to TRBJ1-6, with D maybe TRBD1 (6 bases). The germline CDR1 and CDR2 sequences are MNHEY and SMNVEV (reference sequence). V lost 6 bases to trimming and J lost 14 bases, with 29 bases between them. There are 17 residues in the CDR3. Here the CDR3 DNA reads TGTGCCAGCAGGGTACAGGGATCCCGCGGGGCATTCACATCCCTCCACTTT. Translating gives CASRVQGSRGAFTSLHF.

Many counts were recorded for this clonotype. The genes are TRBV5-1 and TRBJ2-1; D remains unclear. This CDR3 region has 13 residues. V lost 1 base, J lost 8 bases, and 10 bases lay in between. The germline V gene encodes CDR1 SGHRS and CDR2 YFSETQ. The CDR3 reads CASSLIGPDEQFF. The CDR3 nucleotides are TGCGCCAGCAGCTTGATCGGTCCCGATGAGCAGTTCTTC.

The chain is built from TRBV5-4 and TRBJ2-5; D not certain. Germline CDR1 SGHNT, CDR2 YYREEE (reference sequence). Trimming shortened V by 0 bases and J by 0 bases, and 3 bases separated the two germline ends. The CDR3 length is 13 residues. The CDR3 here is CASSLEDQETQYF. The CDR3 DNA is TGTGCCAGCAGCTTGGAGGACCAAGAGACCCAGTACTTC.

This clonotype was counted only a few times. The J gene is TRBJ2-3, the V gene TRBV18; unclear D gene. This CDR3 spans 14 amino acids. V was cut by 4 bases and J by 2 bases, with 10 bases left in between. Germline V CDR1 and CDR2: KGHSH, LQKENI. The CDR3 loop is CASSLLSPTDTQYF. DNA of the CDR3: TGTGCCAGCTCACTCCTATCCCCCACAGATACGCAGTATTTT.

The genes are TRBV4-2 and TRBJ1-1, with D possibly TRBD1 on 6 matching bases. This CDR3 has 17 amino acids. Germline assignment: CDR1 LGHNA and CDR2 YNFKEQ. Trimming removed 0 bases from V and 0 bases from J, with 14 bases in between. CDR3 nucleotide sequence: TGTGCCAGCAGCCAAGATATGGGGGGCGGAATGAACACTGAAGCTTTCTTT. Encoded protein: CASSQDMGGGMNTEAFF.

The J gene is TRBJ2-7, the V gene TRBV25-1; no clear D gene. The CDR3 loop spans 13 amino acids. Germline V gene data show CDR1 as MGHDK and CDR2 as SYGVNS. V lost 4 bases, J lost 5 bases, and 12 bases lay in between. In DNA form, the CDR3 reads TGTGCCAGCAGTGGTCCGTCTTGGCACGAGCAGTACGTC. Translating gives CASSGPSWHEQYV.

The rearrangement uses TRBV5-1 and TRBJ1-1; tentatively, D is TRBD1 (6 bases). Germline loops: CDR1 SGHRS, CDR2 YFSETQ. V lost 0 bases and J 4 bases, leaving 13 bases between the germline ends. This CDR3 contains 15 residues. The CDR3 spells CASSLDTGSFTEAFF. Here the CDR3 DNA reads TGCGCCAGCAGCTTGGACACAGGGAGTTTCACTGAAGCTTTCTTT.

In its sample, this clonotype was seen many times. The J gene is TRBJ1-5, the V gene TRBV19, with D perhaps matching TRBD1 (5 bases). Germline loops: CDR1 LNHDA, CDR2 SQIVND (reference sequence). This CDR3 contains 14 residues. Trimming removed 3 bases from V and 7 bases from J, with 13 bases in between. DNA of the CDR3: TGTGCCAGTAGTATCACCGGGGGTAGGCAGCCCCAGCATTTT. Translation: CASSITGGRQPQHF.